Listed below are T cell receptor beta chains from one sample, sequenced in a study of blood T cells in healthy people across ages. TCRdb independently ran MiXCR on the 5' RACE reads; one entry per CDR3 protein. The table includes approximately 760,000 distinct CDR3 sequences, 25% detected once. The sample was also reused in another study, on T cells of mothers and their children.

Sequencing was performed on blood. These TCRs come from a boy between 10 and 17 years old in good health. Each CDR3 is given with its conserved first and last residue. D genes are given only for firm matches. Not every row has a clone size; where given, it reads once, few, many or a size class.

d_call	v_call	j_call	clone_size	cdr3_nt	cdr3_aa
-	TRBV29-1	TRBJ2-7	-	TGCAGCGCAACAGGGATGAGCTCCTACGAGCAGTACTTC	CSATGMSSYEQYF
-	TRBV11-2	TRBJ2-5	-	TGTGCCAGCAGCTTAGTTCAAGGGAAGACCCAGTACTTC	CASSLVQGKTQYF
-	TRBV7-9	TRBJ2-1	few	TGTGCCAGCAGCTTAGCGGTGGTGACTAATGGTGAGCAGTTCTTC	CASSLAVVTNGEQFF
-	TRBV29-1	TRBJ2-5	few	TGCAGCGGGGGGCTCGGCCAAAGCCAAGAGACCCAGTACTTC	CSGGLGQSQETQYF
-	TRBV29-1	TRBJ2-2	-	TGCAGCGGATTAGGGGGGACCGGGGAGCTGTTTTTT	CSGLGGTGELFF
-	TRBV4-1	TRBJ2-5	-	TGCGCCAGCAGCTCAGCGGGCAGTAGCGGAAGAGAGACCCAGTACTTC	CASSSAGSSGRETQYF
TRBD1	TRBV4-1	TRBJ2-7	-	TGCGCCAGCAGCCCGCCCGGGACAGGGCTTTCCTACGAGCAGTACTTC	CASSPPGTGLSYEQYF
-	TRBV2	TRBJ1-5	few	TGTGCCAGCAGTGACCTACGGGGGAACCAGCCCCAGCATTTT	CASSDLRGNQPQHF
TRBD2	TRBV19	TRBJ2-3	few	TGTGCCAGTAGTATAGATGGCCCTAGCGGGGGCATCACAGATACGCAGTATTTT	CASSIDGPSGGITDTQYF
-	TRBV15	TRBJ1-5	-	TGTGCCACCAGCAGAGACGCATGGGGCAATCAGCCCCAGCATTTT	CATSRDAWGNQPQHF
TRBD1	TRBV5-1	TRBJ1-1	few	TGCGCCAGCAGCTTGAATGACAGGGGGCCCACTGAAGCTTTCTTT	CASSLNDRGPTEAFF
TRBD1	TRBV15	TRBJ2-2	few	TGTGCCACCAGCAGAGATCCGGGGACAGGGAGGGTCGGGGAGCTGTTTTTT	CATSRDPGTGRVGELFF
TRBD2	TRBV20-1	TRBJ2-2	-	TGCAGTGCCTCGGCGGGACTAGACACCGGGGAGCTGTTTTTT	CSASAGLDTGELFF
TRBD1	TRBV15	TRBJ2-5	few	TGTGCCACCAATCGGGACAGGGGATCGGAGACCCAGTACTTC	CATNRDRGSETQYF
TRBD2	TRBV12-3/TRBV12-4	TRBJ2-1	many	TGTGCCAGCAGCCCTACTAGCGGGGCCTACAATGAGCAGTTCTTC	CASSPTSGAYNEQFF
TRBD1	TRBV6-1	TRBJ2-2	-	TGTGCCAGCAGTGATCACAGGGGACCCACCGGGGAGCTGTTTTTT	CASSDHRGPTGELFF
-	TRBV29-1	TRBJ1-2	few	TGCAGCGTACCCCCGGGTTTGGGCTATGGCTACACCTTC	CSVPPGLGYGYTF
TRBD1	TRBV7-6	TRBJ2-5	many	TGTGCCAGCAGCTGGACAGGGAGGGAGACCCAGTACTTC	CASSWTGRETQYF
TRBD2	TRBV27	TRBJ2-1	-	TGTGCCAGCAGTTTAAAGCGGGAGGGTCATGAGCAGTTCTTC	CASSLKREGHEQFF
TRBD2	TRBV7-2	TRBJ2-7	few	TGTGCCAGCAGCTCACTTACTAGCGGGAGCGAGCAGTACTTC	CASSSLTSGSEQYF